This T cell receptor (beta chain) appears in the sequencing data of a study of cytomegalovirus exposure and HLA in healthy donors. Repertoires were generated with immunoSEQ multiplex PCR, while TCRdb's copy carries only in-frame clones and drops some. The profile covers under 250,000 clones, with around nine tenths appearing a single time and approximately 0.99% taken by the ten largest. Material: PBMCs. This receptor was taken from a woman between 18 and 29 years old in good health and CMV-seronegative.

The DNA of the CDR3 is TGTGCCAGTCACAAAACCTACGAGCAGTACTTC. It yields the protein CASHKTYEQYF. The chain carries TRBV28 and TRBJ2-7; unclear D gene. V lost 9 bases, J lost 2 bases, and 8 bases lay in between. In germline, CDR1 is MDHEN, CDR2 SYDVKM. This CDR3 is built from 11 residues.